This T cell receptor (beta chain) is drawn from a study of tumor-infiltrating lymphocytes in primary liver carcinoma. Overall study findings and caveats: Top-250-clone fractions were significantly higher in tumors than in blood (p = 0.039).

Comment on this clonotype: Its target is unknown. A junction boundary mismatches the germline segment, possibly from a read error.

Joint extraction of RNA and DNA used roughly 20-33 mg of bulk tissue that was unsorted. Chronic HBV infection, which was untreated, was present in the patients. From roughly 0.45 ug total RNA, TCR beta cDNA was generated with a primer in the constant region. Slightly modified ARM-PCR served as the procedure for the TCR beta libraries. These libraries came from three rounds of nested multiplex PCR. PCR rounds one and two used TRBV1-TRBV30 forward primers with a C-beta reverse primer for about 11 cycles each. One entry per CDR3 protein, called by TCRdb with MiXCR from the multiplex PCR reads. The sample records 80,000 or so distinct CDR3 sequences, 71% being singletons. From germline, CDR1 is LGHNT and CDR2 FRNRAP. The CDR3 is 16 amino acids.

The sequenced material came from liver tumor tissue from sampling region 4. Regarding subset: tumor region T4, right-lateral pole. The origin of this receptor is a woman between 55 and 75 years old with primary liver carcinoma and hepatitis B virus infection. V and J are TRBV12-5 and TRBJ2-2; 10 bases fit TRBD1. CDR3 sequence: CASAFLTGTGVGELFF. DNA of the CDR3: TGTGCTAGTGCTTTCCTTACCGGGACAGGGGTCGGGGAGCTCTTTTTT.